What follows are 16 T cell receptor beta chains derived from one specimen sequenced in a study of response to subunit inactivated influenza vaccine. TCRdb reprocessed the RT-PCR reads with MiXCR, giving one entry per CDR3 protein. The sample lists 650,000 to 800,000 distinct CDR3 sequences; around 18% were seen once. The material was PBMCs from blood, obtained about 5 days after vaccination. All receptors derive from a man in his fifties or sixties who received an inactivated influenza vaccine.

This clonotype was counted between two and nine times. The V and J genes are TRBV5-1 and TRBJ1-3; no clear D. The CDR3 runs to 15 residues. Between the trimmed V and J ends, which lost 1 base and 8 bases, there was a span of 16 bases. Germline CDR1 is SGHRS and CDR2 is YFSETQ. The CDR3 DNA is TGCGCCAGCAGCTTGAATCAGCCCTTGGAACACACCATATATTTT. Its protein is CASSLNQPLEHTIYF.

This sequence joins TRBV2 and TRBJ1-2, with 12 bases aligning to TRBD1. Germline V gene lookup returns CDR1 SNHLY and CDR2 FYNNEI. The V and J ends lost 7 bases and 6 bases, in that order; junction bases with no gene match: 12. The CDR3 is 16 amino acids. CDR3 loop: CASIRDRGRARNGYTF. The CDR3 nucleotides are TGTGCCAGCATAAGGGACAGGGGGCGCGCCAGGAATGGCTACACCTTC.

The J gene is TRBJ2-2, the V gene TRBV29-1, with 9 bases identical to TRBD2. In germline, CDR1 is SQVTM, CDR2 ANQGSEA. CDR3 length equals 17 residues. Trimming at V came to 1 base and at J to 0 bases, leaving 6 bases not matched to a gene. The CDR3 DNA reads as TGCAGCGTTGAAGCGGTTAGCGGGGGCCCGAACACCGGGGAGCTGTTTTTT. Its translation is CSVEAVSGGPNTGELFF.

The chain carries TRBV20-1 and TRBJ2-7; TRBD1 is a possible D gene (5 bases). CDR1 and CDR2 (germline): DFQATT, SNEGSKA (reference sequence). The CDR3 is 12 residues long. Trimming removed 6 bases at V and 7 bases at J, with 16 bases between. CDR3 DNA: TGCAGTGCCCTTGCAGGGCCTGGGGAGCAGTACTTC. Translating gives CSALAGPGEQYF.

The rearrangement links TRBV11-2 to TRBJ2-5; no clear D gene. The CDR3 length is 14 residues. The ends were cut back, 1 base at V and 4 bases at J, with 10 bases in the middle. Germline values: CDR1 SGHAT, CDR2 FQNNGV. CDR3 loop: CASSLAGVPETQYF. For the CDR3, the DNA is TGTGCCAGCAGCTTAGCTGGGGTCCCAGAGACCCAGTACTTC.

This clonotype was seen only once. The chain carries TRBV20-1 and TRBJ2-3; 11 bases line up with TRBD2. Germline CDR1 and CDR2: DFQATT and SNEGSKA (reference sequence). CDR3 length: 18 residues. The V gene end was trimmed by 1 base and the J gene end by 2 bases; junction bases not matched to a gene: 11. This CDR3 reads CSARGWASGGHHTDTQYF. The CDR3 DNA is TGCAGTGCTAGAGGTTGGGCTAGCGGGGGGCATCACACAGATACGCAGTATTTT.

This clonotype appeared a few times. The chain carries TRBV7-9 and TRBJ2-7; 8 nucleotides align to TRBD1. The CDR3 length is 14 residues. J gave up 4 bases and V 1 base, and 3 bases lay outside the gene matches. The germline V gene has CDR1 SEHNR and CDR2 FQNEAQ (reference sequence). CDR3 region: CASSLGGQAYEQYF. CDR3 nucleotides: TGTGCCAGCAGCTTAGGGGGACAGGCTTACGAGCAGTACTTC.

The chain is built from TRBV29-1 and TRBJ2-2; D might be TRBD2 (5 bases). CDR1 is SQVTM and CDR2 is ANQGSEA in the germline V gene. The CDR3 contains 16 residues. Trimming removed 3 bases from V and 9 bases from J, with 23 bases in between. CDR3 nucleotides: TGCAGCGTTGAGCTAGCCCGAGGCCTGACTTCGCGGGAGCTGTTTTTT. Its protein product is CSVELARGLTSRELFF.

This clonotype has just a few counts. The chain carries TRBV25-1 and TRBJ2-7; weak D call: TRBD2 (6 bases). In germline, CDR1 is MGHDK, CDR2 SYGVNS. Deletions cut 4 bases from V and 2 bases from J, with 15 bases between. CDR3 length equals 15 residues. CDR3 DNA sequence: TGTGCCAGCAGTGTCTCCGGGCTAGCGCCCTACGAGCAGTACTTC. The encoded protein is CASSVSGLAPYEQYF.

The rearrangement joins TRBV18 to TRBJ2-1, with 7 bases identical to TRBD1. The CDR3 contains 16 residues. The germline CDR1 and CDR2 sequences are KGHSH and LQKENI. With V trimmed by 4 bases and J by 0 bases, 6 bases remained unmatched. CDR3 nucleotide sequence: TGTGCCAGCTCACTTGGGACAGATAGCTCCTACAATGAGCAGTTCTTC. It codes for CASSLGTDSSYNEQFF.

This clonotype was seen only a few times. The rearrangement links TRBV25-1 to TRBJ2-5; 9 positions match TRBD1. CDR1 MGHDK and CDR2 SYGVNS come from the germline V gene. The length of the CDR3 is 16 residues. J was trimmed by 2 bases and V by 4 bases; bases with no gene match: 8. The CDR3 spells CASSARGGQGQETQYF. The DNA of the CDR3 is TGTGCCAGCAGTGCCCGCGGGGGACAGGGACAAGAGACCCAGTACTTC.

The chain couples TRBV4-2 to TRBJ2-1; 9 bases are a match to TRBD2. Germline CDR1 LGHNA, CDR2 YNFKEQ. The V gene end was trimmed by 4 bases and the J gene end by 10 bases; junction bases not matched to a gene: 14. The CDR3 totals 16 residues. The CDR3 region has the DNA TGTGCCAGCAGCCTAACCGGGACTAGCCCTTTCGGGGAGCAGTTCTTC. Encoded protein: CASSLTGTSPFGEQFF.

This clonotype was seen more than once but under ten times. CDR3 sequence: CASSPKGGLNTEAFF. CDR3 in DNA: TGTGCCAGCAGCCCCAAGGGGGGGCTGAACACTGAAGCTTTCTTT. V usage is TRBV7-9 and J usage is TRBJ1-1, with D possibly being TRBD1 (6 bases). V was pared by 5 bases and J by 0 bases, with 13 bases between. Germline V gene lookup returns CDR1 SEHNR and CDR2 FQNEAQ (reference sequence). This CDR3 has 15 amino acids.

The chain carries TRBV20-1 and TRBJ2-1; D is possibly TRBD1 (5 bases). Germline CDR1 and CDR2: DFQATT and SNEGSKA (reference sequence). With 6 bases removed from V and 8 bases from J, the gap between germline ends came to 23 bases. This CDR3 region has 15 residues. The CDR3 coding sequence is TGCAGTGCAGCCTACAGCGCCTCCTGGGGCGATGAGCAGTTCTTC. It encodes CSAAYSASWGDEQFF.

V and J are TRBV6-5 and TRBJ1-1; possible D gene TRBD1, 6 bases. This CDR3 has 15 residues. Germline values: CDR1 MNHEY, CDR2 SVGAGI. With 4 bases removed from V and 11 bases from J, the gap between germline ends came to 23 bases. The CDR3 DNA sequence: TGTGCCAGCAGTTCCCTCGGGGGGGGCCCCCTCAGGGCTTTCTTT. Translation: CASSSLGGGPLRAFF.

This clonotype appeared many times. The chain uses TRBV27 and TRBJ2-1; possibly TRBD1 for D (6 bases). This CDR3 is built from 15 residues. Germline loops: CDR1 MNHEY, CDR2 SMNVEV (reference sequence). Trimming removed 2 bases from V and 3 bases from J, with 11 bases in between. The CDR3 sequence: CASSLGGQIYNEQFF. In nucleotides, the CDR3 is TGTGCCAGCAGTTTAGGTGGACAGATCTACAATGAGCAGTTCTTC.